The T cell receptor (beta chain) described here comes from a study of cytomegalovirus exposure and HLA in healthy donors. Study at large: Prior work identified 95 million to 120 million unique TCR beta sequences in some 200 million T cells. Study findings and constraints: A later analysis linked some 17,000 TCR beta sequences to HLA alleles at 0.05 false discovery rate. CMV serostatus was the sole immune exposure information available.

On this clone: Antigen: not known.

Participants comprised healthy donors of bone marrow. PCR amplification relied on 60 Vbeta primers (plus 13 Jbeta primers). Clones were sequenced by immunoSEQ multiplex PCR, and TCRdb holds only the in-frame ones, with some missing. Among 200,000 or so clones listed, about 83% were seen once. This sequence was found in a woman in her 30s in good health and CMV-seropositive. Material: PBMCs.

The CDR3 reads CASSSTGAGGNQPQHF. The CDR3 DNA follows: TGTGCCAGCAGTTCCACAGGGGCAGGAGGCAATCAGCCCCAGCATTTT. The J gene is TRBJ1-5, the V gene TRBV6-5; 7 bases agree with TRBD1. Germline loops: CDR1 MNHEY, CDR2 SVGAGI. The CDR3 covers 16 residues. Unmatched junction bases numbered 8, after V lost 4 bases and J lost 2 bases.